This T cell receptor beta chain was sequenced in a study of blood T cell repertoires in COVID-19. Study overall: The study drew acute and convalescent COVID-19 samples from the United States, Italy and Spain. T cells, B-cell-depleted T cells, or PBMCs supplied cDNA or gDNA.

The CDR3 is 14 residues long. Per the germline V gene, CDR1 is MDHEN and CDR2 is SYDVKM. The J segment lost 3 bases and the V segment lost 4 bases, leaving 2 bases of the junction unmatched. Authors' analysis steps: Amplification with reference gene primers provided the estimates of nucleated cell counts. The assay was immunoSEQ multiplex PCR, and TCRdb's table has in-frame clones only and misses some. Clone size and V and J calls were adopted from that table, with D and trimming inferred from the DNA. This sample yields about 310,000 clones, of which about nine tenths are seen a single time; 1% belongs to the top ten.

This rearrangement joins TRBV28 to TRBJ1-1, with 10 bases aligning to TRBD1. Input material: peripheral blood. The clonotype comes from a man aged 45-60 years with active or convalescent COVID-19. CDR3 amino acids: CASSSGQGDTEAFF. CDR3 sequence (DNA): TGTGCCAGCAGTTCCGGACAGGGGGACACTGAAGCTTTCTTT.